These T cell receptor beta chains were read from a single sample in a study of T cells after posttransplantation cyclophosphamide. Data came from immunoSEQ multiplex PCR; TCRdb stores just in-frame clones and leaves some out. Observed in the sample are 20,000 to 30,000 clones, none of them singletons. The sequencing input was PBMCs. These receptors were taken from a woman in her forties or fifties in good health, CMV-negative, and a related stem cell transplant donor. Each CDR3 is given with its conserved first and last residue. The order of the fields is D gene, V gene, clone size, J gene, CDR3 protein, CDR3 DNA. D genes are given only for firm matches. Some rows mark clone size as missing; the rest say once, few, many or name a class of expanded clone.

d_call: TRBD2
v_call: TRBV6-5
clone_size: many
j_call: TRBJ2-7
cdr3_aa: CASTPRGGAIYEQYF
cdr3_nt: TGTGCCAGCACCCCCCGGGGGGGGGCGATCTACGAGCAGTACTTC

d_call: NA
v_call: TRBV18
clone_size: many
j_call: TRBJ1-6
cdr3_aa: CASSPNGMRGNSPLHF
cdr3_nt: TGTGCCAGCTCACCCAACGGAATGAGGGGGAATTCACCCCTCCACTTT

d_call: NA
v_call: TRBV5-4
clone_size: many
j_call: TRBJ2-5
cdr3_aa: CASSLGKIRVGQETQYF
cdr3_nt: TGTGCCAGCAGCTTGGGCAAAATCAGGGTAGGACAAGAGACCCAGTACTTC

d_call: NA
v_call: TRBV7-9
clone_size: many
j_call: TRBJ2-5
cdr3_aa: CASMQGRETQYF
cdr3_nt: TGTGCCAGCATGCAGGGCAGAGAGACCCAGTACTTC

d_call: TRBD1
v_call: TRBV4-2
clone_size: many
j_call: TRBJ1-1
cdr3_aa: CASSQPGTGNTEAFF
cdr3_nt: TGTGCCAGCAGCCAGCCCGGGACAGGGAACACTGAAGCTTTCTTT

d_call: NA
v_call: TRBV27
clone_size: many
j_call: TRBJ2-3
cdr3_aa: CASSRLTGTTDTQYF
cdr3_nt: TGTGCCAGCAGTCGATTGACAGGTACCACAGATACGCAGTATTTT

d_call: TRBD2
v_call: TRBV4-2
clone_size: many
j_call: TRBJ2-1
cdr3_aa: CASSQDQPRGVYNEQFF
cdr3_nt: TGTGCCAGCAGCCAAGATCAACCACGGGGGGTGTACAATGAGCAGTTCTTC

d_call: TRBD2
v_call: TRBV4-1
clone_size: many
j_call: TRBJ2-7
cdr3_aa: CASSQGGGLEVEQYF
cdr3_nt: TGCGCCAGCAGCCAAGGTGGGGGACTAGAAGTCGAGCAGTACTTC

d_call: NA
v_call: TRBV18
clone_size: many
j_call: TRBJ2-5
cdr3_aa: CASSPGGSETQYF
cdr3_nt: TGTGCCAGCTCACCAGGAGGTTCAGAGACCCAGTACTTC

d_call: NA
v_call: TRBV29-1
clone_size: many
j_call: TRBJ1-2
cdr3_aa: CSASVSGSRGVNYGYTF
cdr3_nt: TGCAGCGCGTCGGTTTCGGGCTCCAGGGGAGTTAACTATGGCTACACCTTC

d_call: NA
v_call: TRBV5-1
clone_size: many
j_call: TRBJ2-1
cdr3_aa: CASSSDSLGGLNEQFF
cdr3_nt: TGCGCCAGCAGCTCTGACTCTCTAGGAGGGCTCAATGAGCAGTTCTTC

d_call: TRBD1
v_call: TRBV7-9
clone_size: many
j_call: TRBJ2-7
cdr3_aa: CASSPTGTGSREQYF
cdr3_nt: TGTGCCAGCAGCCCAACCGGGACAGGGTCGAGAGAGCAGTACTTC

d_call: NA
v_call: TRBV29-1
clone_size: many
j_call: TRBJ1-1
cdr3_aa: CSAGMNTEAFF
cdr3_nt: TGCAGCGCGGGAATGAACACTGAAGCTTTCTTT

d_call: NA
v_call: TRBV19
clone_size: many
j_call: TRBJ1-4
cdr3_aa: CASSISRGIGEKLFF
cdr3_nt: TGTGCCAGTAGTATCTCCAGGGGCATTGGTGAAAAACTGTTTTTT

d_call: NA
v_call: TRBV7-2
clone_size: many
j_call: TRBJ2-7
cdr3_aa: CASSRNSYEQYF
cdr3_nt: TGTGCCAGCAGTCGTAACTCCTACGAGCAGTACTTC

d_call: NA
v_call: TRBV10-1
clone_size: many
j_call: TRBJ2-1
cdr3_aa: CASSEYKRPYNEQFF
cdr3_nt: TGCGCCAGCAGTGAGTACAAGCGGCCGTACAATGAGCAGTTCTTC

d_call: TRBD1
v_call: TRBV11-2
clone_size: many
j_call: TRBJ1-2
cdr3_aa: CASSDDRGRGYTF
cdr3_nt: TGTGCCAGCAGCGACGACAGGGGACGGGGCTACACCTTC

d_call: NA
v_call: TRBV5-5
clone_size: many
j_call: TRBJ2-7
cdr3_aa: CASSPNRPRPYEQYF
cdr3_nt: TGTGCCAGCAGCCCCAACAGACCGAGACCCTACGAGCAGTACTTC

d_call: NA
v_call: TRBV5-1
clone_size: many
j_call: TRBJ2-7
cdr3_aa: CASSEGAADAYEQYF
cdr3_nt: TGCGCCAGCAGCGAGGGAGCAGCGGACGCCTACGAGCAGTACTTC

d_call: NA
v_call: TRBV7-2
clone_size: many
j_call: TRBJ2-7
cdr3_aa: CASSLVGGDEQYF
cdr3_nt: TGTGCCAGCAGCTTAGTCGGTGGAGACGAGCAGTACTTC

d_call: NA
v_call: TRBV7-3
clone_size: few
j_call: TRBJ2-2
cdr3_aa: CASSLGYGGNEHRGAVF
cdr3_nt: TGTGCCAGCAGCTTGGGATATGGGGGGAACGAACACCGGGGAGCTGTTTTT

d_call: TRBD1
v_call: TRBV5-1
clone_size: many
j_call: TRBJ2-7
cdr3_aa: CASSLDGQGYEQYF
cdr3_nt: TGCGCCAGCAGCTTGGATGGACAGGGCTACGAGCAGTACTTC

d_call: TRBD2
v_call: TRBV15
clone_size: many
j_call: TRBJ2-5
cdr3_aa: CATSTPTSGEGTQYF
cdr3_nt: TGTGCCACCAGCACCCCGACTAGCGGAGAGGGGACCCAGTACTTC

d_call: NA
v_call: TRBV28
clone_size: many
j_call: TRBJ1-1
cdr3_aa: CASSSPIWTAHTEAFF
cdr3_nt: TGTGCCAGCAGTTCCCCGATCTGGACAGCCCACACTGAAGCTTTCTTT

d_call: TRBD1
v_call: TRBV5-1
clone_size: many
j_call: TRBJ1-1
cdr3_aa: CASSLEGQRAVNTEAFF
cdr3_nt: TGCGCCAGCAGCTTAGAGGGACAGAGGGCGGTGAACACTGAAGCTTTCTTT

d_call: NA
v_call: TRBV27
clone_size: many
j_call: TRBJ1-4
cdr3_aa: CASSWRGADEKLFF
cdr3_nt: TGTGCCAGCAGCTGGCGGGGGGCGGATGAAAAACTGTTTTTT

d_call: TRBD2
v_call: TRBV11-2
clone_size: many
j_call: TRBJ2-2
cdr3_aa: CASSPRAGVGTGELFF
cdr3_nt: TGTGCCAGCAGCCCTCGAGCGGGAGTCGGAACCGGGGAGCTGTTTTTT

d_call: TRBD2
v_call: TRBV7-2
clone_size: many
j_call: TRBJ2-3
cdr3_aa: CASSMGAGGMADTQYF
cdr3_nt: TGTGCCAGCAGCATGGGCGCGGGGGGGATGGCAGATACGCAGTATTTT

d_call: NA
v_call: TRBV5-1
clone_size: many
j_call: TRBJ2-7
cdr3_aa: CASSLPPGEQYF
cdr3_nt: TGCGCCAGCAGCTTGCCACCGGGCGAGCAGTACTTC

d_call: TRBD1
v_call: TRBV13
clone_size: many
j_call: TRBJ1-1
cdr3_aa: CASSLSGTGGRTEAFF
cdr3_nt: TGTGCCAGCAGCTTATCCGGGACAGGGGGTAGGACTGAAGCTTTCTTT

d_call: NA
v_call: TRBV27
clone_size: many
j_call: TRBJ2-7
cdr3_aa: CASRTYIAASYEQYF
cdr3_nt: TGTGCCAGCAGGACATACATCGCCGCCTCCTACGAGCAGTACTTC

d_call: NA
v_call: TRBV6-5
clone_size: few
j_call: TRBJ1-5
cdr3_aa: CASSHERRGNQPQHF
cdr3_nt: TGTGCCAGCAGTCACGAGCGGAGGGGCAATCAGCCCCAGCATTTT

d_call: TRBD2
v_call: TRBV27
clone_size: many
j_call: TRBJ2-3
cdr3_aa: CASSLRSGREDTQYF
cdr3_nt: TGTGCCAGCAGTCTCCGTAGCGGGAGGGAGGATACGCAGTATTTT

d_call: TRBD2
v_call: TRBV11-1
clone_size: many
j_call: TRBJ2-5
cdr3_aa: CASSLSGNQETQYF
cdr3_nt: TGTGCCAGCAGCTTAAGCGGGAACCAAGAGACCCAGTACTTC

d_call: NA
v_call: TRBV6-5
clone_size: many
j_call: TRBJ1-1
cdr3_aa: CASTQTTGRYEAFF
cdr3_nt: TGTGCCAGCACCCAAACGACAGGAAGGTATGAAGCTTTCTTT

d_call: NA
v_call: TRBV4-1
clone_size: many
j_call: TRBJ1-2
cdr3_aa: CASSPPPGHNYGYTF
cdr3_nt: TGCGCCAGCAGCCCACCCCCGGGACATAACTATGGCTACACCTTC

d_call: NA
v_call: TRBV18
clone_size: NA
j_call: TRBJ1-6
cdr3_aa: CASSPTDSPLHF
cdr3_nt: TGTGCCAGCTCACCTACAGACTCACCCCTCCACTTT

d_call: NA
v_call: TRBV2
clone_size: many
j_call: TRBJ2-7
cdr3_aa: CASTSFPGSYEQYF
cdr3_nt: TGTGCCAGCACTAGCTTCCCCGGCTCCTACGAGCAGTACTTC

d_call: TRBD1
v_call: TRBV5-1
clone_size: many
j_call: TRBJ2-3
cdr3_aa: CASSFWDRGSTDTQYF
cdr3_nt: TGCGCCAGCAGCTTCTGGGACAGGGGGAGCACAGATACGCAGTATTTT

d_call: NA
v_call: TRBV18
clone_size: many
j_call: TRBJ1-3
cdr3_aa: CASYTGSGNTIYF
cdr3_nt: TGTGCCAGCTACACAGGGAGCGGAAACACCATATATTTT

d_call: NA
v_call: TRBV6-5
clone_size: many
j_call: TRBJ2-5
cdr3_aa: CASSYRGWSGETQYF
cdr3_nt: TGTGCCAGCAGTTACAGGGGTTGGTCGGGAGAGACCCAGTACTTC

d_call: NA
v_call: TRBV5-1
clone_size: many
j_call: TRBJ1-3
cdr3_aa: CASSLSDSTGNTIYF
cdr3_nt: TGCGCCAGCAGCCTGTCGGACAGTACTGGAAACACCATATATTTT

d_call: TRBD2
v_call: TRBV10-2
clone_size: many
j_call: TRBJ2-7
cdr3_aa: CASSVPGGRAYEQYF
cdr3_nt: TGCGCCAGCAGTGTACCTGGCGGGAGAGCGTACGAGCAGTACTTC

d_call: NA
v_call: TRBV6-1
clone_size: many
j_call: TRBJ2-3
cdr3_aa: CASSLTDTQYF
cdr3_nt: TGTGCCAGCAGCCTAACAGATACGCAGTATTTT

d_call: TRBD2
v_call: TRBV5-1
clone_size: many
j_call: TRBJ2-7
cdr3_aa: CASSLVGGTSGSEQYF
cdr3_nt: TGCGCCAGCAGCTTGGTGGGTGGGACTAGCGGGAGCGAGCAGTACTTC

d_call: TRBD1
v_call: TRBV7-9
clone_size: many
j_call: TRBJ1-2
cdr3_aa: CASSLRPTGENYGYTF
cdr3_nt: TGTGCCAGCAGCTTAAGGCCCACAGGGGAAAACTATGGCTACACCTTC

d_call: NA
v_call: TRBV4-1
clone_size: many
j_call: TRBJ2-6
cdr3_aa: CASRDPGTGANVLTF
cdr3_nt: TGCGCCAGCAGGGACCCAGGGACTGGGGCCAACGTCCTGACTTTC

d_call: TRBD1
v_call: TRBV2
clone_size: many
j_call: TRBJ2-6
cdr3_aa: CASSTDRDRSGANVLTF
cdr3_nt: TGTGCCAGCAGTACGGACAGGGATCGATCTGGGGCCAACGTCCTGACTTTC